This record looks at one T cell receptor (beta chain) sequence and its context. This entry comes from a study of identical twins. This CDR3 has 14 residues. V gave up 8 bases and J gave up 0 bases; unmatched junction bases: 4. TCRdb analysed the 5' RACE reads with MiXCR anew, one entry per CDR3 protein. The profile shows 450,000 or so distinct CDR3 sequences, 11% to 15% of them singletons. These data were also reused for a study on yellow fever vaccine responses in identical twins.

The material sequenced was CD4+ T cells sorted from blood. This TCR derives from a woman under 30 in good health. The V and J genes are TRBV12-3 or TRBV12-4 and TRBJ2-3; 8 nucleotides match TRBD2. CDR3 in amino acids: CASRGGGSTDTQYF. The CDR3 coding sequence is TGTGCCAGCCGTGGCGGGGGGAGCACAGATACGCAGTATTTT.